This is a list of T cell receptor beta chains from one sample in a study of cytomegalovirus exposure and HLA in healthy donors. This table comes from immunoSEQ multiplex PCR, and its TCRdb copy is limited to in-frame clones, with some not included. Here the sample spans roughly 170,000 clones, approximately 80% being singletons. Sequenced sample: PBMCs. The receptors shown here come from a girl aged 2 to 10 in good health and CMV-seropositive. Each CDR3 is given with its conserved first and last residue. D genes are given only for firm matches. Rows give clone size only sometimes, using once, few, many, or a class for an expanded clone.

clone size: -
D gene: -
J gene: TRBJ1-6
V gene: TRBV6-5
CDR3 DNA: TGTGCCAGCAGTTTTAGGGGTCCACTGAATTCACCCCTCCACTTT
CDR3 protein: CASSFRGPLNSPLHF

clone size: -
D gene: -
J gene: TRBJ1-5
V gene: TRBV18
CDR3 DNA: TGTGCCAGCTCATCCAGGGGAGGCAATCAGCCCCAGCATTTT
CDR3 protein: CASSSRGGNQPQHF

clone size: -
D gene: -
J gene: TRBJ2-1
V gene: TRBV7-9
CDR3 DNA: TGTGCCAGCAGCTTAGGCTCGGGGTACAATGAGCAGTTCTTC
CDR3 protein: CASSLGSGYNEQFF

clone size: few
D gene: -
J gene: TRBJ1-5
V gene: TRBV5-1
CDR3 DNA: TGCGCCAGCAGGAGATCCCCAGGGGACCTCAATCAGCCCCAGCATTTT
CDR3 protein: CASRRSPGDLNQPQHF

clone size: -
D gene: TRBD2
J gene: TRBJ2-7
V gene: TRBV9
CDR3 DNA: TGTGCCAGCAGCGTAGGAGTTTCGGGACTAGCTGGCGAGCAGTACTTC
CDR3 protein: CASSVGVSGLAGEQYF

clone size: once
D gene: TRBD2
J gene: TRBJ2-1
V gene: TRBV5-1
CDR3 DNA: TGCGCCAGCAGCCGGGGGACTAGCGCCCTAAACAGAGGTGAGCAGTTCTTC
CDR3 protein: CASSRGTSALNRGEQFF

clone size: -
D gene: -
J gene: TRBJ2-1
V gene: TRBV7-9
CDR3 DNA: TGTGCCAGTCGTACGGACTCGAGCTCCTACAATGAGCAGTTCTTC
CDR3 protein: CASRTDSSSYNEQFF

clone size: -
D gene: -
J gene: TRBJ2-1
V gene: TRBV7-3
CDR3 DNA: TGTGCCAGCAGCCCACCCGGGCAGGGTGAGCAGTTCTTC
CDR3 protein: CASSPPGQGEQFF

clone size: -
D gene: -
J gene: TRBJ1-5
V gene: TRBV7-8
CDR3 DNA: TGTGCCAGCAGCTTTAAGGGAGAAGGTCAGCCCCAGCATTTT
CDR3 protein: CASSFKGEGQPQHF

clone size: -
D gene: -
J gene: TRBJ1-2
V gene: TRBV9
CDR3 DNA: TGTGCCAGCAGCGTAAATCTGGGGGCGTATGGCTACACCTTC
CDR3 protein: CASSVNLGAYGYTF

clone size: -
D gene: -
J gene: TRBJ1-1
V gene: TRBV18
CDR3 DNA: TGTGCCAGCTCCCCCCGGGGGAGCGACACTGAAGCTTTCTTT
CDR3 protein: CASSPRGSDTEAFF

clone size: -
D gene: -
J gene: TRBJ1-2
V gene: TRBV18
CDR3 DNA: TGTGCCAGCTCACCACCCTCGCAGGCAGGGTTAGGCTACACCTTC
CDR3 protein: CASSPPSQAGLGYTF

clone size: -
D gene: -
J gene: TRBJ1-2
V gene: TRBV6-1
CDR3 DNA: TGTGCCAGCACGGACTATGGCTACACCTTC
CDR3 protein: CASTDYGYTF

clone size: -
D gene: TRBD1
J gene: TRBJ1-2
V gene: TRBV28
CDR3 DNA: TGTGCCAGCAGGGCGGGACAGGAAAACTATGGCTACACCTTC
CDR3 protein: CASRAGQENYGYTF

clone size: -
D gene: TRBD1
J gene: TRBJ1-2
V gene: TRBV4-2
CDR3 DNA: TGTGCCAGCAGCCAAGAACCCCACAGGGGGCAAGGTGGCTACACCTTC
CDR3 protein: CASSQEPHRGQGGYTF

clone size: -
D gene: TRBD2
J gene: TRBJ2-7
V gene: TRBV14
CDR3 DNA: TGTGCCAGCAGCTCCCTTAGCGGGGGGCTCGCGGGCGAGCAGTACTTC
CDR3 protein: CASSSLSGGLAGEQYF

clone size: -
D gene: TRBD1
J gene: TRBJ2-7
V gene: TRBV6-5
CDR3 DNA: TGTGCCAGCATGACCCGGGACAGGTCTACGAAACAGTACTTC
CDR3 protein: CASMTRDRSTKQYF

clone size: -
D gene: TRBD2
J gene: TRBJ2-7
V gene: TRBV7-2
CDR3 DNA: TGTGCCAGCAGCACCCTAGCGGGAGTAAGCCCCTACGAGCAGTACTTC
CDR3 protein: CASSTLAGVSPYEQYF

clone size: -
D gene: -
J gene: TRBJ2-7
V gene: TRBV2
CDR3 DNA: TGTGCCAGCAGTGACCTAGACCGGAGCTACGAGCAGTACTTC
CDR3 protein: CASSDLDRSYEQYF

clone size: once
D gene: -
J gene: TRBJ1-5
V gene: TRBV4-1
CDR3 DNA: TGCGCCAGCAGCCAAAAAGGACAAGGTGAAGGCCCCCAGCATTTT
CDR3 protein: CASSQKGQGEGPQHF

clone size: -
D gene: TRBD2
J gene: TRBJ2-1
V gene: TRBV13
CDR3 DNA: TGTGCCAGCAGCCCAAACCGGGACTACCTCTTTGATGAGCAGTTCTTC
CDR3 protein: CASSPNRDYLFDEQFF

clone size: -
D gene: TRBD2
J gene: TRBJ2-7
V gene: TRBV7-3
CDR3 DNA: TGTGCCAGCAGCGCCGGGACTAGCGGCTACGAGCAGTACTTC
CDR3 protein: CASSAGTSGYEQYF

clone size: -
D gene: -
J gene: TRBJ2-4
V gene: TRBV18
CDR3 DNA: TGTGCCAGCTCACCAGGGAGTTTTCAGTACTTC
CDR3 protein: CASSPGSFQYF

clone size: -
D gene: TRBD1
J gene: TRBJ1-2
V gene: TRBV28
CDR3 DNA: TGTGCCAGCAGTTTGGGTAAAGTCAGGGACAGCAGACAGGGCTACACCTTC
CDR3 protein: CASSLGKVRDSRQGYTF

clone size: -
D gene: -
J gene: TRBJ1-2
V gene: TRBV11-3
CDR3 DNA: TGTGCCAGCAGCTTTTCCGGGACGACGGGGGGTGGCTACACCTTC
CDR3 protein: CASSFSGTTGGGYTF

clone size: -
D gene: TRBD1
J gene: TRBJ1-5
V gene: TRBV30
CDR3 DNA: TGTGCCTGGAGTACCGGGACAGGGCATCTCGGCAATCAGCCCCAGCATTTT
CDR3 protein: CAWSTGTGHLGNQPQHF

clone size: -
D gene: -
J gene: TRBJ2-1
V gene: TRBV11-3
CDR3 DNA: TGTGCCAGCAGCTTAGAAGGCGGTAGGCTGAGAAATGAGCAGTTCTTC
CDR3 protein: CASSLEGGRLRNEQFF